This TCR beta chain is from a study of CD8+CD57+ T cells in acquired aplastic anemia. In the study overall: Sorted cells (CD4+ and CD8+) yielded DNA amounts that averaged about 3.1 ug. CD4+ cells from healthy donors averaged approximately 9.8 million reads. Study-level points and caveats: Patients and healthy controls showed no significant CD8+ Simpson's diversity difference. Roughly 31 was the count of CD8+ CDR3 sequences that patients shared with controls.

This clonotype was seen at least ten times. Its specificity is not known. The CDR3 loop spans 16 amino acids. Trimming cost V 3 bases and J 3 bases; bases outside gene matches: 8. Germline V gene data show CDR1 as SNHLY and CDR2 as FYNNEI. Genomic DNA served as template for TCR beta VDJ and CDR3 profiling. Each CDR3 protein gets one entry after TCRdb re-called the reads with MiXCR. Found here are approximately 99,000 distinct CDR3 sequences, under 60% of them singletons; the top ten hold roughly 31%. This TCR was recovered from a human donor in good health, serving as a control. The sample was sorted CD4+, CD8+, or CD8+CD57+ T cells (not recorded which) from PBMCs. The chain recombines TRBV2 with TRBJ1-2; 9 bases fit TRBD1. CDR3 DNA sequence: TGTGCCAGCAGTGATATGGGGACAGGGAAGGACTATGGCTACACCTTC. It is translated as CASSDMGTGKDYGYTF.